This passage covers 10 T cell receptor beta chains from one sample sequenced in a study of T cells in Graves' hyperthyroidism and ophthalmopathy. Using RNA transcripts as the source, TCR beta CDR3 regions were amplified. The HTBI set primed first-round TCR CDR3 RT-PCR. Each CDR3 protein is one row after TCRdb ran MiXCR on the multiplex PCR reads. Of around 620,000 distinct CDR3 sequences in the sample, about 14% were seen once. Sequencing was carried out using blood. These receptors originate from a woman between 18 and 29 years old with Graves' ophthalmopathy.

This clonotype was picked up many times. J is TRBJ1-2 and V is TRBV3-1, with TRBD1 matching over 9 bases. Germline V CDR1 and CDR2: LGHDT, YNNKEL (reference sequence). This CDR3 region has 15 residues. J gave up 7 bases and V 0 bases, and 6 bases lay outside the gene matches. CDR3 in amino acids: CASSQEVGQGFGYTF. CDR3 sequence (DNA): TGTGCCAGCAGCCAAGAAGTGGGACAGGGTTTTGGCTACACCTTC.

Ten or more counts support this clonotype. The chain employs TRBV6-2 or TRBV6-3 and TRBJ1-1; maybe TRBD1 (5 bases). This CDR3 has 16 residues. Trimming cost V 7 bases and J 4 bases, with 22 bases left between them. Germline CDR1 is MNHEY and CDR2 is SVGEGT. The CDR3 loop reads CASTFAGGWGSTEAFF. For the CDR3, the DNA is TGTGCCAGCACCTTCGCGGGGGGATGGGGTAGCACTGAAGCTTTCTTT.

This clonotype has more than one count but fewer than ten. This chain connects TRBV27 to TRBJ2-7; TRBD2 matches 12 bases. Germline V gene lookup returns CDR1 MNHEY and CDR2 SMNVEV (reference sequence). This CDR3 spans 16 amino acids. The trim removed 5 bases at V and 2 bases at J, leaving 7 bases unmatched. Here the CDR3 reads CASSPTSGRSPYEQYF. The CDR3 DNA follows: TGTGCCAGCAGTCCCACTAGCGGGAGGTCCCCCTACGAGCAGTACTTC.

There are many counts of this clonotype. The chain joins TRBV20-1 to TRBJ1-4; D might be TRBD1 (5 bases). Germline V lookup: CDR1 DFQATT, CDR2 SNEGSKA (reference sequence). The V end was cut by 3 bases, the J end by 6 bases, with 14 bases between. This CDR3 is built from 14 residues. CDR3 coding DNA: TGCAGTGCTAGCGATCCAGGGAGCGATGAAAAACTGTTTTTT. Translating gives CSASDPGSDEKLFF.

This clonotype was detected a few times. This chain joins TRBV19 and TRBJ2-7, with 7 bases that match TRBD2. This CDR3 comprises 18 residues. From germline, CDR1 is LNHDA and CDR2 SQIVND (reference sequence). Trimming took 3 bases from V and 4 from J; bases not matched to a gene: 18. CDR3 in DNA: TGTGCCAGTAGTATTCGGGCTAGCGGAAGCGCATTGGGGTACGAGCAGTACTTC. Its protein is CASSIRASGSALGYEQYF.

This clonotype was seen many times. J is TRBJ1-6 and V is TRBV7-3; 10 nucleotides align to TRBD1. The J segment lost 8 bases and the V segment lost 2 bases, leaving 3 bases of the junction unmatched. CDR3 length: 15 residues. Germline CDR1 SGHTA, CDR2 FQGTGA. The DNA for the CDR3 is TGTGCCAGCAGCTTACGGGGGACAGGGGATTCACCCCTCCACTTT. Translated, it gives CASSLRGTGDSPLHF.

This clonotype was detected many times. The J gene is TRBJ2-2, the V gene TRBV7-9; possible D gene TRBD1, 5 bases. Trimming cost V 4 bases and J 6 bases, with 12 bases left between them. This CDR3 is built from 14 residues. In germline, CDR1 is SEHNR, CDR2 FQNEAQ (reference sequence). This CDR3 reads CASSSPGHSGELFF. The CDR3 DNA reads TGTGCCAGCAGCTCGCCTGGACATTCCGGGGAGCTGTTTTTT.

In this sample, this clonotype turned up many times. The CDR3 here is CASSKTGQGTYGYTF. The CDR3 DNA is TGTGCCAGCAGTAAGACGGGCCAGGGAACCTATGGCTACACCTTC. V gene TRBV2 combines with J gene TRBJ1-2, with a tentative D call TRBD1 (5 bases). The germline V and J ends were trimmed by 5 bases and 4 bases, with 17 bases remaining between them. Germline CDR1 and CDR2: SNHLY and FYNNEI. The CDR3 covers 15 residues. Full variable domain (missing parts from reference TRBV2 and TRBJ1-2): EPEVTQTPSHQVTQMGQEVILRCVPISNHLYFYWYRQILGQKVEFLVSFYNNEISEKSEIFDDQFSVERPDGSNFTLKIRSTKLEDSAMYFCASSKTGQGTYGYTFGSGTRLTVV.

This clonotype was counted many times. The chain joins TRBV5-1 to TRBJ2-7; possibly TRBD1 for D (6 bases). Germline V CDR1 and CDR2: SGHRS, YFSETQ. This CDR3 comprises 15 residues. Trimming stripped 1 base from V and 4 bases from J, with 15 bases between. Written as DNA, the CDR3 is TGCGCCAGCAGCTTGCCCCAAGACAGGTTTTACGAGCAGTACTTC. Amino acid sequence: CASSLPQDRFYEQYF. Variable domain in full (rest from reference TRBV5-1 and TRBJ2-7): KAGVTQTPRYLIKTRGQQVTLSCSPISGHRSVSWYQQTPGQGLQFLFEYFSETQRNKGNFPGRFSGRQFSNSRSEMNVSTLELGDSALYLCASSLPQDRFYEQYFGPGTRLTVT.

The sample holds a few counts of this clonotype. V and J are TRBV4-3 and TRBJ1-5; a possible D gene is TRBD1 (5 bases). Germline loops: CDR1 LGHNA, CDR2 YSLEER. The V and J ends lost 4 bases and 4 bases respectively, with 14 bases between them. The CDR3 sequence is 15 residues long. CDR3 region: CASSPVQGPNQPQHF. CDR3 DNA sequence: TGCGCCAGCAGCCCTGTCCAGGGTCCGAATCAGCCCCAGCATTTT.